A selection of T cell receptor beta chains follows, all from one sample in a study of blood T cell repertoires in COVID-19. Libraries were prepared by immunoSEQ multiplex PCR; TCRdb keeps only in-frame clonotypes and omits some of them. The sample contains about 480,000 clones, more than 75% of which appear only once. The source material was PBMCs or T cells enriched from blood (not recorded which). All receptors come from a woman aged 35 to 49 who had recovered from COVID-19. The CDR3 runs from the conserved cysteine through the conserved F or W.

cdr3_aa v_call cdr3_length
CASSSGLYHNEQFF TRBV19 14
CASSQGPSPSYNEQFF TRBV4-3 16
CASSLGPNQPQHF TRBV3-1/TRBV3-2 13
CASSQGAEGRETQYF TRBV3-1/TRBV3-2 15
CASSLAVGGNEQYF TRBV5-8 14
CASSLWQVGGPSTDTQYF TRBV11-3 18
CASSLAGGGRLTDTQYF TRBV5-1 17
CASSSGHNPPEAFF TRBV5-8 14
CASSLEAAGGTAEAFF TRBV5-1 16
CATSDPGRDNEQFF TRBV24-1 14
CASGDPTGTSGDNEQFF TRBV7-2 17
CASSLEGQGSQPQHF TRBV5-1 15
CASSPSGGDTQYF TRBV7-2 13
CSVSPRLQIGAFF TRBV29-1 13
CASSEFWQGREKLFF TRBV25-1 15
CASSLLAGGGSEQYF TRBV5-1 15
CASSPTRALQETQYF TRBV13 15
CASSFTTIGTVYEQYF TRBV7-2 16
CASSADGQTSNQPQHF TRBV2 16
CASSSYRPGTGDPGELFF TRBV27 18
CASSYERNQPQHF TRBV6-5 13
CASSIASGRFYNEQFF TRBV19 16
CASSSSPIPTYGYTF TRBV7-2 15
CASSIGSRQPQHF TRBV19 13
CASSSIRDRHYEQYF TRBV7-6 15
CASSDPREIRPQHF TRBV2 14
CAWSVSGGAYGYTF TRBV30 14
CASSLGQGRYSNQPQHF TRBV7-9 17
CASSLFVGSTEAFF TRBV27 14
CASSPRDSSSTLHF TRBV5-1 14
CASRIDRGGYGYTF TRBV19 14
CASSTPYPGDTQYF TRBV6-2/TRBV6-3 14
CASSQVTGNTIYF TRBV6-5 13
CASSLAHLEDLSYNSPLHF TRBV7-9 19
CAGTGGSSYNSPLHF TRBV2 15
CASSVGAGGPPETQYF TRBV9 16
CASSLVGPPNTYEQYF TRBV11-2 16
CASILGGQGNQPQHF TRBV19 15
CASSLAGQGSYEQYF TRBV5-4 15
CAIRSGTSGRYEQYF TRBV10-3 15
CSVEDSSGIAQHF TRBV29-1 13
CASSLYQGQIYEQYF TRBV7-2 15
CASSPTGQPQHF TRBV27 12
CSVWTGPISSNQPQHF TRBV29-1 16
CASRRDRTYEQYF TRBV10-2 13
CASSLSVSYEQYF TRBV5-5 13
CASSPRTGENTEAFF TRBV7-8 15
CASSQQGSYTQYF TRBV3-1/TRBV3-2 13
CAIKSREGNQPQHF TRBV10-3 14
CASSPDLREKLFF TRBV4-3 13
CASRRAESGYGYTF TRBV27 14
CSVEAGTGNGYTF TRBV29-1 13